These T cell receptor beta chains were read from a single sample in a study of blood T cells in healthy people across ages. TCRdb redid the calling of the 5' RACE reads with MiXCR, one entry per CDR3 protein. Seen here are approximately 800,000 distinct CDR3 sequences, about 45% observed once, and the top ten hold 15% to 20%. Sequenced sample: blood. Receptors were obtained from an older man in good health. The CDR3 runs from the conserved cysteine through the conserved F or W. The order of the fields is V gene, J gene, clone size, D gene, CDR3 protein, CDR3 DNA. D genes are given only for firm matches. Size values are once, few and many counts, or a class for expanded clones, and some rows have none.

TRBV5-1	TRBJ1-4	.	TRBD1	CASSLDRGQDEKLFF	TGCGCCAGCAGCCTGGACAGGGGGCAGGATGAAAAACTGTTTTTT
TRBV28	TRBJ2-7	.	.	CASSPNRDTYEQYF	TGTGCCAGCAGTCCGAACCGGGACACCTACGAGCAGTACTTC
TRBV29-1	TRBJ2-7	.	.	CSVGATGGDEQYF	TGCAGCGTTGGGGCCACAGGGGGGGACGAGCAGTACTTC
TRBV20-1	TRBJ2-1	.	TRBD2	CSARKTGGSSYNEQFF	TGCAGTGCTAGAAAAACGGGAGGGAGCTCCTACAATGAGCAGTTCTTC
TRBV10-3	TRBJ2-1	.	.	CASAGGRDEQFF	TGTGCCTCCGCTGGGGGCAGGGATGAGCAGTTCTTC
TRBV28	TRBJ2-7	.	.	CATTGQVYEQYF	TGTGCCACTACGGGACAAGTCTACGAGCAGTACTTC
TRBV4-2	TRBJ2-2	.	.	CASSQGPGMNTGELFF	TGTGCCAGCAGCCAAGGTCCCGGGATGAACACCGGGGAGCTGTTTTTT
TRBV20-1	TRBJ1-6	.	.	CSARDGGDSPLHF	TGCAGTGCTAGAGATGGGGGAGATTCACCCCTCCACTTT
TRBV29-1	TRBJ2-1	.	TRBD1	CSVQTGSRKEREQFF	TGCAGCGTACAGACAGGGAGTAGGAAGGAGCGGGAGCAGTTCTTC
TRBV13	TRBJ2-5	few	.	CASSPRLGETQYF	TGTGCCAGCAGCCCACGGCTCGGAGAGACCCAGTACTTC
TRBV12-3/TRBV12-4	TRBJ2-5	.	TRBD1	CASSRPGTGSRYEQYF	TGTGCCAGCAGTCGTCCGGGGACAGGGTCTAGGTATGAGCAGTACTTC
TRBV20-1	TRBJ1-3	.	.	CSARVGAQHSGNTIYF	TGCAGTGCTAGAGTGGGGGCCCAACACTCTGGAAACACCATATATTTT
TRBV28	TRBJ2-7	few	.	CASATSVSYEQYF	TGTGCCAGCGCCACATCCGTCTCCTACGAGCAGTACTTC
TRBV5-1	TRBJ2-5	.	.	CASSLDPVGETQYF	TGCGCCAGCAGCTTGGATCCGGTGGGGGAGACCCAGTACTTC
TRBV5-1	TRBJ2-1	once	.	CASSYGRGPYNEQFF	TGCGCCAGCAGCTATGGACGGGGCCCCTACAATGAGCAGTTCTTC
TRBV4-2	TRBJ2-1	.	TRBD2	CASSHDSSGRSGEQFF	TGTGCCAGCAGCCACGACTCTAGCGGGAGGAGCGGTGAGCAGTTCTTC
TRBV14	TRBJ2-3	.	.	CASSQVENRYTDTQYF	TGTGCCAGCAGCCAAGTTGAGAATAGGTACACAGATACACAGTATTTT
TRBV19	TRBJ1-1	few	.	CASSAAQMNTEAFF	TGTGCCAGTAGTGCCGCACAGATGAACACTGAAGCTTTCTTT
TRBV2	TRBJ2-7	.	TRBD1	CASNRQGREQYF	TGTGCCAGCAATAGACAGGGACGAGAGCAGTACTTC
TRBV12-3/TRBV12-4	TRBJ1-2	.	.	CASRVLGGYGYTF	TGTGCCAGCAGGGTACTTGGCGGCTATGGCTACACCTTC
TRBV3-1	TRBJ2-1	.	.	CASSQGAAPNEQFF	TGTGCCAGCAGCCAAGGCGCTGCTCCCAATGAGCAGTTCTTC
TRBV5-1	TRBJ2-1	.	TRBD1	CASSWGQGKGNEQFF	TGCGCCAGCAGCTGGGGACAGGGGAAGGGCAATGAGCAGTTCTTC
TRBV10-3	TRBJ2-7	.	.	CAISLSASSYNEQYF	TGTGCCATCAGCCTTAGCGCCAGCTCCTACAATGAGCAGTACTTC
TRBV7-2	TRBJ2-3	.	TRBD1	CASRTTGGADTQYF	TGTGCCAGCAGGACTACAGGGGGCGCAGATACGCAGTATTTT
TRBV3-1	TRBJ1-1	once	TRBD1	CASSLTDREAFF	TGTGCCAGCAGCCTTACGGACAGGGAAGCTTTCTTT
TRBV12-3/TRBV12-4	TRBJ1-5	few	.	CASSRLVGQPQHF	TGTGCCAGCAGTCGCCTCGTTGGTCAGCCCCAGCATTTT
TRBV5-1	TRBJ1-1	.	.	CASSLAVQAPNTEAFF	TGCGCCAGCAGCTTGGCCGTACAGGCTCCGAACACTGAAGCTTTCTTT
TRBV29-1	TRBJ1-2	.	.	CSVRSGGRDGYTF	TGCAGCGTTCGGTCCGGTGGAAGAGATGGCTACACCTTC
TRBV3-1	TRBJ1-2	.	TRBD1	CASRQGRLGYTF	TGTGCCAGCAGACAGGGGAGACTTGGCTACACCTTC
TRBV19	TRBJ2-1	.	.	CASSISVSRAYNEQFF	TGTGCCAGTAGTATTTCCGTTAGTCGGGCCTACAATGAGCAGTTCTTC
TRBV7-2	TRBJ2-4	.	.	CASSFPFDELAKNIQYF	TGTGCCAGCAGCTTTCCTTTTGACGAGCTAGCCAAAAACATTCAGTACTTC
TRBV7-9	TRBJ2-5	many	TRBD1	CASSSGTEETQYF	TGTGCCAGCAGCTCCGGGACAGAAGAGACCCAGTACTTC
TRBV4-3	TRBJ1-4	.	TRBD1	CASSQDPPGTANEKLFF	TGCGCCAGCAGCCAAGATCCCCCAGGGACAGCTAATGAAAAACTGTTTTTT
TRBV3-1	TRBJ2-3	few	TRBD1	CASSGGTGDTDTQYF	TGTGCCAGCAGCGGCGGGACAGGGGATACAGATACGCAGTATTTT
TRBV7-2	TRBJ2-7	few	.	CASSLVTREQYF	TGTGCCAGCAGCTTGGTAACCCGCGAGCAGTACTTC
TRBV5-1	TRBJ1-1	few	.	CASSLNIWGEDTEAFF	TGCGCCAGCAGCTTGAATATTTGGGGGGAAGACACTGAAGCTTTCTTT
TRBV6-1	TRBJ2-5	.	.	CASMVTSLETQYF	TGTGCCAGCATGGTAACTAGCTTGGAGACCCAGTACTTC
TRBV3-1	TRBJ2-7	many	.	CASSTGFGTYEQYF	TGTGCCAGCAGCACCGGGTTTGGAACCTACGAGCAGTACTTC
TRBV29-1	TRBJ1-1	.	TRBD1	CSVERATGGSEAFF	TGCAGCGTTGAACGGGCAACAGGGGGTAGTGAAGCTTTCTTT
TRBV7-2	TRBJ1-2	.	.	CASSFRVDYGYTF	TGTGCCAGCAGCTTCAGGGTTGATTATGGCTACACCTTC
TRBV2	TRBJ2-5	.	.	CASSERDFKTQYF	TGTGCCAGCAGTGAAAGGGACTTCAAGACCCAGTACTTC
TRBV25-1	TRBJ2-5	.	.	CASSDWGGVHLETQYF	TGTGCCAGCAGTGATTGGGGGGGCGTCCATCTGGAGACCCAGTACTTC
TRBV20-1	TRBJ1-1	.	TRBD1	CSALTGGDTEAFF	TGCAGTGCCCTGACAGGGGGTGACACTGAAGCTTTCTTT
TRBV20-1	TRBJ2-1	few	TRBD1	CSARPGTGINEQFF	TGCAGTGCTAGACCCGGGACAGGGATCAATGAGCAGTTCTTC
TRBV20-1	TRBJ2-1	.	TRBD2	CSARVTSGSYNEQFF	TGCAGTGCTAGAGTTACTAGCGGCTCCTACAATGAGCAGTTCTTC
TRBV12-3/TRBV12-4	TRBJ2-1	many	.	CASTIGELNEQFF	TGTGCCAGCACCATCGGGGAACTGAATGAGCAGTTCTTC
TRBV7-2	TRBJ2-5	.	.	CASSAPSALQETQYF	TGTGCCAGCAGCGCCCCTAGCGCGCTACAAGAGACCCAGTACTTC
TRBV11-2	TRBJ2-1	.	.	CASSRGRSETQFF	TGTGCCAGCAGCCGAGGGAGATCGGAGACCCAGTTCTTC
TRBV20-1	TRBJ2-7	.	.	CSAGLISSSYEQYF	TGCAGTGCTGGCCTTATAAGTAGCTCCTACGAGCAGTACTTC
TRBV7-2	TRBJ1-5	.	TRBD1	CASSSGQGYQPQHF	TGTGCCAGCAGCTCCGGACAGGGATATCAGCCCCAGCATTTT
TRBV20-1	TRBJ2-7	.	TRBD1	CSATTDRYEQYF	TGCAGTGCTACCACGGACAGGTACGAGCAGTACTTC
TRBV5-1	TRBJ1-2	.	.	CASSLRGESDGYTF	TGCGCCAGCAGCCTAAGGGGGGAAAGCGATGGCTACACCTTC
TRBV29-1	TRBJ2-7	.	TRBD2	CSVETGGEQYF	TGCAGCGTTGAGACGGGGGGAGAGCAGTACTTC
TRBV7-2	TRBJ1-5	few	.	CASSYRGGANQPQHF	TGTGCCAGCAGCTATCGGGGGGGGGCGAATCAGCCCCAGCATTTT